This TCR beta chain originates from a study of T cell changes during pregnancy in multiple sclerosis. Trimming left V 5 bases short and J 2 bases short, with 19 bases between. The CDR3 contains 17 residues. Germline V CDR1 and CDR2: SGHVS, FQNEAQ. Method: immunoSEQ multiplex PCR; TCRdb's copy keeps in-frame clones and lacks some. In the table there are approximately 70,000 clones, about nine tenths of which are singletons. Sequenced material: peripheral blood, taken in the first trimester of pregnancy. The rearrangement links TRBV7-8 to TRBJ2-1; weak D call: TRBD2 (6 bases). This clonotype originated in a female donor with multiple sclerosis, enrolled in a pregnancy study. CDR3 bases: TGTGCCAGCAGCACGGGAGCGGCGGGACGGGCCTACAATGAGCAGTTCTTC. Protein sequence: CASSTGAAGRAYNEQFF.